This T cell receptor beta chain derives from a study of T cell responses to AZD1222 COVID-19 vaccine. Study-wide points: Rises in breadth and depth of Spike-specific TCRs came after two AZD1222 doses.

A word on this clone: Antigen: not known.

V was pared by 5 bases and J by 4 bases, with 12 bases between. Germline loops: CDR1 SGHTA, CDR2 FQGNSA. This CDR3 has 14 amino acids. Assay: immunoSEQ multiplex PCR; the TCRdb copy retains only in-frame clones and omits some. The table shows under 150,000 clones, with approximately 91% occurring only once. The material sequenced was peripheral blood, taken on day 0 of AZD1222 vaccination. This chain joins TRBV7-2 and TRBJ2-1; unclear D gene. This clonotype was obtained from an adult in good health. The chain's CDR3 is CASSPLGQYNEQFF. CDR3 in DNA: TGTGCCAGCAGCCCCCTCGGGCAGTACAATGAGCAGTTCTTC.